A single sample gave rise to the 29 T cell receptor beta chains below, sequenced in a study of OX40 agonist ivuxolimab in advanced cancers. The protocol was immunoSEQ multiplex PCR, while the TCRdb copy is restricted to in-frame clones and leaves out a portion. The table records some 77,000 clones, roughly 88% of them present only once. Sequenced material: CD4+ or CD8+ T cells sorted from blood, taken in a trial of the OX40 agonist ivuxolimab. These receptors were collected from an adult with an advanced solid tumor such as melanoma, head and neck, liver or kidney cancer.

The gene calls are TRBV5-4 and TRBJ2-3; 10 bases fit TRBD2. The CDR3 runs 18 residues. The V gene's germline CDR1 is SGHNT and CDR2 YYREEE (reference sequence). The V and J ends lost 0 bases and 0 bases, in that order; junction bases with no gene match: 7. The DNA for the CDR3 is TGTGCCAGCAGCTTGGGGCCTAGCGGGGGACCTAGCACAGATACGCAGTATTTT. Its protein product is CASSLGPSGGPSTDTQYF.

This clone was detected only once. Written as DNA, the CDR3 is TGCGCCAGCAGCCGCCAAGGGCTAGCGGGGGGGGTGAACAATGAGCAGTTCTTC. It specifies CASSRQGLAGGVNNEQFF. V is TRBV4-1 and J is TRBJ2-1; TRBD2 aligns across 12 bases. The germline V gene encodes CDR1 MGHRA and CDR2 YSYEKL. V lost 4 bases to trimming and J lost 5 bases; unmatched junction nucleotides: 12. This CDR3 region has 18 residues.

This clone was counted once. The rearrangement joins TRBV11-3 to TRBJ2-1; 14 positions agree with TRBD2. CDR3 length equals 15 residues. Looked up from germline, CDR1 is SGHNT and CDR2 is YENEEA. V gave up 0 bases and J gave up 10 bases; unmatched junction bases: 2. In DNA form, the CDR3 reads TGTGCCAGCAGCTTAGAGGGACTAGCGGGAGAAGAGCAGTTCTTC. Protein product: CASSLEGLAGEEQFF.

The rearrangement links TRBV2 to TRBJ2-3; 10 positions agree with TRBD2. V gave up 5 bases and J gave up 3 bases; unmatched junction bases: 5. The CDR3 sequence is 15 residues long. Germline V gene sequence: CDR1 SNHLY, CDR2 FYNNEI. The CDR3, as DNA: TGTGCCAGCAGTAGCGGGGGGGCCGGAACAGATACGCAGTATTTT. This encodes CASSSGGAGTDTQYF.

A word on this clone: At one end, the junction sequence differs from germline, possibly due to a read error. The rearrangement links TRBV7-2 to TRBJ1-3; D possibly corresponds to TRBD1 (5 bases). CDR3 size: 11 residues. Per the germline V gene, CDR1 is SGHTA and CDR2 is FQGNSA. CDR3 DNA sequence: TGTGCCAGCAGCTTAGCTCGGGACTATGAATTT. The encoded protein is CASSLARDYEF.

V is TRBV7-2 and J is TRBJ1-5, with TRBD1 as a possible D gene (6 bases). Trimming took 5 bases from V and 6 from J, leaving 14 bases between them. The germline V gene has CDR1 SGHTA and CDR2 FQGNSA. CDR3 length equals 14 residues. CDR3 in DNA: TGTGCCAGCAGCGAACCACAGGGTCGTCAGCCCCAGCATTTT. Translating gives CASSEPQGRQPQHF. The complete variable domain, with remaining parts taken from reference TRBV7-2 and TRBJ1-5, reads GAGVSQSPSNKVTEKGKDVELRCDPISGHTALYWYRQSLGQGLEFLIYFQGNSAPDKSGLPSDRFSAERTGGSVSTLTIQRTQQEDSAVYLCASSEPQGRQPQHFGDGTRLSIL.

CDR3 amino acids: CASSLRTPNRGYGYTF. The DNA of the CDR3 is TGTGCCAGCAGCTTGCGGACCCCGAATCGGGGCTATGGCTACACCTTC. J is TRBJ1-2 and V is TRBV5-6; D uncertain. With 1 base removed from V and 4 bases from J, the gap between germline ends came to 17 bases. The germline CDR1 and CDR2 sequences are SGHDT and YYEEEE. This CDR3 has 16 amino acids.

V and J are TRBV10-3 and TRBJ2-5; TRBD2 is a possible D gene (6 bases). The length of the CDR3 is 13 residues. From germline, CDR1 is ENHRY and CDR2 SYGVKD. V gave up 5 bases and J gave up 1 base, with 8 bases separating them. This CDR3 is CAISPGLQETQYF. CDR3 bases: TGTGCCATCAGTCCGGGACTCCAAGAGACCCAGTACTTC.

The V call is TRBV14, the J call TRBJ2-7; D perhaps matches TRBD1 (6 bases). This CDR3 comprises 14 residues. V lost 4 bases and J 4 bases, leaving 14 bases between the germline ends. In germline, CDR1 is SGHDN, CDR2 FVKESK. CDR3 nucleotides: TGTGCCAGCAGCCCTATGGGGCAGGGGTACGAGCAGTACTTC. This gives the protein CASSPMGQGYEQYF.

The gene calls are TRBV7-6 and TRBJ1-3; 8 positions match TRBD1. J was trimmed by 0 bases and V by 1 base; bases with no gene match: 8. Germline CDR1 is SGHVS and CDR2 is FNYEAQ. This CDR3 contains 18 residues. CDR3 amino acids: CASSLGTGNLHSGNTIYF. The DNA for the CDR3 is TGTGCCAGCAGCTTAGGGACAGGGAACCTTCACTCTGGAAACACCATATATTTT.

This chain uses TRBV19 with TRBJ2-1; tentative D call: TRBD1 (6 bases). Trimming took off 4 bases at V and 9 bases at J, with 19 bases between the two ends. Germline CDR1 is LNHDA and CDR2 is SQIVND (reference sequence). The CDR3 consists of 15 residues. The CDR3 reads CASSNGNTGYVEQFF. The CDR3 bases are TGTGCCAGTAGTAATGGGAATACAGGGTACGTTGAGCAGTTCTTC.

The genes are TRBV6-9 and TRBJ1-5; D uncertain. Germline lookup yields CDR1 MNHGY and CDR2 SVAAGI. Between the trimmed V and J ends, which lost 3 bases and 6 bases, there was a span of 15 bases. CDR3 length equals 15 residues. As DNA, the CDR3 is TGTGCCAGCAGTTACGACGGGCGGGCCGGTCAGCCCCAGCATTTT. Protein product: CASSYDGRAGQPQHF.

The chain joins TRBV28 to TRBJ1-5; D is ambiguous. V dropped 5 bases and J dropped 4 bases, with 18 bases sitting between them. The CDR3 covers 16 residues. Germline CDR1 is MDHEN and CDR2 is SYDVKM. Written as DNA, the CDR3 is TGTGCCAGCAGTGGGAGAGGCTTGCTTGGGAATCAGCCCCAGCATTTT. Translating it yields CASSGRGLLGNQPQHF. Filled out from reference TRBV28 and TRBJ1-5, the complete variable domain reads DVKVTQSSRYLVKRTGEKVFLECVQDMDHENMFWYRQDPGLGLRLIYFSYDVKMKEKGDIPEGYSVSREKKERFSLILESASTNQTSMYLCASSGRGLLGNQPQHFGDGTRLSIL.

The chain couples TRBV7-8 to TRBJ2-2; 8 bases are a match to TRBD2. CDR1 is SGHVS and CDR2 is FQNEAQ in the germline V gene. The CDR3 loop spans 15 amino acids. V was pared by 0 bases and J by 6 bases, with 3 bases of the junction left unmatched. CDR3 sequence: CASSLAGLESGELFF. In DNA, the CDR3 is TGTGCCAGCAGCTTAGCGGGACTAGAGTCCGGGGAGCTGTTTTTT. The full variable domain, completed using reference TRBV7-8 and TRBJ2-2, is GAGVSQSPRYKVAKRGQDVALRCDPISGHVSLFWYQQALGQGPEFLTYFQNEAQLDKSGLPSDRFFAERPEGSVSTLKIQRTQQEDSAVYLCASSLAGLESGELFFGEGSRLTVL.

The rearrangement links TRBV7-3 to TRBJ2-3, with 9 nucleotides matching TRBD2. CDR1 and CDR2 (germline): SGHTA, FQGTGA. The CDR3 extends over 16 amino acids. Unmatched junction bases numbered 10, after V lost 3 bases and J lost 6 bases. CDR3 DNA sequence: TGTGCCAGCAGCTTCCAACTAGCGGGCCTTGGGGATACGCAGTATTTT. Translated, it gives CASSFQLAGLGDTQYF.

The chain couples TRBV6-1 to TRBJ1-5; D may be TRBD1 (6 bases). The CDR3 totals 16 residues. The germline V and J ends were trimmed by 3 bases and 0 bases, with 12 bases remaining between them. Germline V lookup: CDR1 MNHNS, CDR2 SASEGT. CDR3 coding DNA: TGTGCCAGCAGTGAGATTGGGGGCCATAGCAATCAGCCCCAGCATTTT. It is translated as CASSEIGGHSNQPQHF.

This sequence joins TRBV6-5 and TRBJ1-6; D is possibly TRBD1 (6 bases). Germline CDR1 reads MNHEY; CDR2 reads SVGAGI. Trimming took off 6 bases at V and 7 bases at J, with 13 bases between the two ends. This CDR3 has 14 amino acids. In nucleotides, the CDR3 is TGTGCCAGCAGCTATTACAGGGAGAATTCACCCCTCCACTTT. This encodes CASSYYRENSPLHF.

This sequence joins TRBV7-6 and TRBJ1-1; tentative D call: TRBD1 (5 bases). Germline assignment: CDR1 SGHVS and CDR2 FNYEAQ. The CDR3 has 15 residues. The V end lost 6 bases, the J end lost 3 bases, and 17 bases lay between the germline ends. The CDR3 loop is CASSSRGSGYTEAFF. CDR3 sequence (DNA): TGTGCCAGCAGTTCAAGGGGCTCTGGATACACTGAAGCTTTCTTT. The full variable domain, completed using reference TRBV7-6 and TRBJ1-1, is GAGVSQSPRYKVTKRGQDVALRCDPISGHVSLYWYRQALGQGPEFLTYFNYEAQQDKSGLPNDRFSAERPEGSISTLTIQRTEQRDSAMYRCASSSRGSGYTEAFFGQGTRLTVV.

The chain has TRBV7-9 and TRBJ1-5; no reliable D call. Trimming removed 5 bases from V and 9 bases from J, with 11 bases in between. This CDR3 region has 12 residues. Germline CDR1 SEHNR, CDR2 FQNEAQ (reference sequence). CDR3 residues: CASSIGPLPQHF. The CDR3 DNA follows: TGTGCCAGCAGCATCGGGCCATTGCCCCAGCATTTT.

This clone was observed once. The chain joins TRBV6-6 to TRBJ2-5; tentatively, D is TRBD1 (6 bases). Trimming took off 3 bases at V and 5 bases at J, with 16 bases between the two ends. The CDR3 has 15 residues. Germline V gene lookup returns CDR1 MNHNY and CDR2 SVGAGI (reference sequence). CDR3 coding DNA: TGTGCCAGCAGTTATGGCCCCCAGGGGTGGGAGACCCAGTACTTC. This encodes CASSYGPQGWETQYF.

The rearrangement links TRBV19 to TRBJ2-7; D is unclear. The CDR3 loop spans 14 amino acids. The ends were cut back, 4 bases at V and 1 base at J, with 11 bases in the middle. Germline lookup yields CDR1 LNHDA and CDR2 SQIVND (reference sequence). As DNA, the CDR3 is TGTGCCAGTAGTAGAACACATTCTTCCTACGAGCAGTACTTC. Encoded protein: CASSRTHSSYEQYF.

V usage is TRBV6-6 and J usage is TRBJ1-1, with D uncertain. V lost 0 bases and J lost 8, with 10 bases in between. The CDR3 sequence is 13 residues long. Looked up from germline, CDR1 is MNHNY and CDR2 is SVGAGI (reference sequence). CDR3: CASSYSFGFEAFF. The CDR3 nucleotides read TGTGCCAGCAGTTACTCGTTTGGGTTCGAAGCTTTCTTT.

V usage is TRBV18 and J usage is TRBJ2-5, with 8 nucleotides matching TRBD1. Germline V gives CDR1 KGHSH, CDR2 LQKENI. The CDR3 sequence is 15 residues long. V gave up 0 bases and J gave up 5 bases; unmatched junction bases: 5. The DNA of the CDR3 is TGTGCCAGCTCACCACCAGGACAGGGCCCGGAGACCCAGTACTTC. It codes for CASSPPGQGPETQYF.

This rearrangement joins TRBV19 to TRBJ2-1, with a tentative D call TRBD2 (5 bases). Per the germline V gene, CDR1 is LNHDA and CDR2 is SQIVND (reference sequence). V lost 3 bases and J 10 bases, leaving 13 bases between the germline ends. This CDR3 is 13 amino acids long. CDR3: CASSMGVDTEQFF. In DNA, the CDR3 is TGTGCCAGTAGTATGGGAGTCGACACAGAGCAGTTCTTC.

This clone was seen a single time. The J gene is TRBJ1-3, the V gene TRBV6-5; D might be TRBD1 (5 bases). V gave up 5 bases and J gave up 8 bases, with 16 bases separating them. Looked up from germline, CDR1 is MNHEY and CDR2 is SVGAGI. The CDR3 runs to 14 residues. The CDR3 bases are TGTGCCAGCAGTATACAGGACGGGGTGGACACCATATATTTT. This sequence encodes CASSIQDGVDTIYF.

The chain couples TRBV9 to TRBJ2-1; weak D call: TRBD1 (6 bases). The V gene lost 5 bases and the J gene lost 5 bases, with 17 bases spanning the gap. The CDR3 extends over 15 amino acids. Germline assignment: CDR1 SGDLS and CDR2 YYNGEE. This chain's CDR3 is CASRWGLAVDNEQFF. CDR3 DNA sequence: TGTGCCAGCAGGTGGGGGCTAGCTGTCGACAATGAGCAGTTCTTC.

The chain recombines TRBV6-5 with TRBJ1-2, with D unclear. The CDR3 contains 16 residues. Trimming removed 2 bases from V and 4 bases from J, with 17 bases in between. Germline assignment: CDR1 MNHEY and CDR2 SVGAGI. The CDR3: CASSYTRSDSGYGYTF. CDR3 nucleotide sequence: TGTGCCAGCAGTTACACCCGGTCGGATTCAGGCTATGGCTACACCTTC.

The CDR3 DNA is TGTGCCAGTCGAGACCGACAGGGTGATTACGGCTACACCTTC. Translating it yields CASRDRQGDYGYTF. The V gene is TRBV19, the J gene TRBJ1-2, with 7 bases matching TRBD1. V dropped 8 bases and J dropped 8; count of bases not matched to a gene: 14. Germline assignment: CDR1 LNHDA and CDR2 SQIVND (reference sequence). This CDR3 is 14 amino acids long.

The count of this clone is one. The chain has TRBV19 and TRBJ2-6; no firm D call. Trimming shortened V by 7 bases and J by 2 bases, and 6 bases separated the two germline ends. The CDR3 spans 13 residues. Germline values: CDR1 LNHDA, CDR2 SQIVND (reference sequence). The CDR3 here is CASTIAGANVLTF. The CDR3 DNA follows: TGTGCCAGTACCATCGCTGGGGCCAACGTCCTGACTTTC.